These T cell receptor beta chains were read from a single sample in a study of blood T cell repertoires in COVID-19. Measured with immunoSEQ multiplex PCR; TCRdb has only the in-frame clones, and not every one. The sample lists 140,000 to 150,000 clones; 70% to 90% were seen once. Sequenced input: PBMCs or T cells enriched from blood (not recorded which). The receptors originated from a man aged 45-65 years who had recovered from COVID-19. Each CDR3 is given with its conserved first and last residue. The order of the fields is CDR3 protein, CDR3 DNA, clone size, D gene, J gene, CDR3 length, V gene. D genes are given only for firm matches. For some rows the clone size is stated as once, few or many, or as a class when expanded; others skip it.

CDR3aa: CASSLFGAGGSKAEAFF; CDR3nt: TGCGCCAGCAGCTTGTTCGGAGCCGGTGGGAGTAAGGCTGAAGCTTTCTTT; abundance: NA; d_gene: NA; j_gene: TRBJ1-1; len: 17; v_gene: TRBV5-1
CDR3aa: CASSMSGRNHEQYF; CDR3nt: TGTGCCAGTAGTATGAGCGGGAGGAACCACGAGCAGTACTTC; abundance: NA; d_gene: TRBD2; j_gene: TRBJ2-7; len: 14; v_gene: TRBV19
CDR3aa: CASREWTGNNYGYTF; CDR3nt: TGTGCCAGCAGGGAATGGACAGGAAATAACTATGGCTACACCTTC; abundance: NA; d_gene: TRBD1; j_gene: TRBJ1-2; len: 15; v_gene: TRBV2
CDR3aa: CASSPRREDGYTF; CDR3nt: TGTGCCAGCTCACCCCGCAGGGAGGATGGCTACACCTTC; abundance: NA; d_gene: NA; j_gene: TRBJ1-2; len: 13; v_gene: TRBV18
CDR3aa: CASSLGGAGETQYF; CDR3nt: TGTGCCAGCAGTTTAGGGGGGGCAGGGGAGACCCAGTACTTC; abundance: NA; d_gene: NA; j_gene: TRBJ2-5; len: 14; v_gene: TRBV28
CDR3aa: CASSFGRVQETQYF; CDR3nt: TGTGCCAGCAGCTTTGGGCGGGTTCAAGAGACCCAGTACTTC; abundance: NA; d_gene: NA; j_gene: TRBJ2-5; len: 14; v_gene: TRBV7-8
CDR3aa: CASSQRGGAYGSGNTIYF; CDR3nt: TGTGCCAGCAGCCAAAGGGGAGGGGCATACGGCTCTGGAAACACCATATATTTT; abundance: NA; d_gene: NA; j_gene: TRBJ1-3; len: 18; v_gene: TRBV7-9
CDR3aa: CASSLDVAYGYTF; CDR3nt: TGCGCCAGCAGCTTGGACGTAGCCTATGGCTACACCTTC; abundance: NA; d_gene: NA; j_gene: TRBJ1-2; len: 13; v_gene: TRBV5-1
CDR3aa: CASSLGDRDFGYTF; CDR3nt: TGTGCCAGCAGCTTGGGCGACAGGGATTTTGGCTACACCTTC; abundance: few; d_gene: TRBD1; j_gene: TRBJ1-2; len: 14; v_gene: TRBV7-2
CDR3aa: CASSSRGGGNYGYTF; CDR3nt: TGTGCCAGCAGTTCCAGGGGAGGGGGTAACTATGGCTACACCTTC; abundance: NA; d_gene: NA; j_gene: TRBJ1-2; len: 15; v_gene: TRBV28
CDR3aa: CASRALAGGPISYNEQFF; CDR3nt: TGTGCCAGCAGAGCTCTAGCGGGGGGCCCTATCTCCTACAATGAGCAGTTCTTC; abundance: NA; d_gene: TRBD2; j_gene: TRBJ2-1; len: 18; v_gene: TRBV28
CDR3aa: CASTISAGRRPQHF; CDR3nt: TGTGCCAGCACCATTTCGGCGGGGAGGCGGCCCCAGCATTTT; abundance: NA; d_gene: NA; j_gene: TRBJ1-5; len: 14; v_gene: TRBV27
CDR3aa: CASSLAEYTGELFF; CDR3nt: TGCGCCAGCAGCCTAGCGGAGTACACCGGGGAGCTGTTTTTT; abundance: few; d_gene: TRBD2; j_gene: TRBJ2-2; len: 14; v_gene: TRBV5-1
CDR3aa: CASKAANQETQYF; CDR3nt: TGTGCCAGCAAGGCGGCAAACCAAGAGACCCAGTACTTC; abundance: NA; d_gene: NA; j_gene: TRBJ2-5; len: 13; v_gene: TRBV7-2